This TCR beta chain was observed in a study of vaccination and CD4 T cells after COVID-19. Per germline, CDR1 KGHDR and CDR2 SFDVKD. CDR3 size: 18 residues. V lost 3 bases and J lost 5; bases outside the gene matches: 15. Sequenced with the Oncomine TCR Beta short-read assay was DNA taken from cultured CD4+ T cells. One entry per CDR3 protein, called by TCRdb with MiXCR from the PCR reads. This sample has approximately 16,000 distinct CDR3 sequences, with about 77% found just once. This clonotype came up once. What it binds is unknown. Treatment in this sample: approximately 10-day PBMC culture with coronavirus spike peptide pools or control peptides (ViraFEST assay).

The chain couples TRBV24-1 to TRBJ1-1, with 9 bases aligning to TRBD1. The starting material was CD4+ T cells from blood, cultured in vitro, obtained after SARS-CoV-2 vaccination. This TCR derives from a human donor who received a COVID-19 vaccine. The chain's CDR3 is CATSDNPGTGTPGTEAFF. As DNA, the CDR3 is TGTGCCACCAGTGATAACCCCGGGACAGGGACCCCGGGGACTGAAGCTTTCTTT.